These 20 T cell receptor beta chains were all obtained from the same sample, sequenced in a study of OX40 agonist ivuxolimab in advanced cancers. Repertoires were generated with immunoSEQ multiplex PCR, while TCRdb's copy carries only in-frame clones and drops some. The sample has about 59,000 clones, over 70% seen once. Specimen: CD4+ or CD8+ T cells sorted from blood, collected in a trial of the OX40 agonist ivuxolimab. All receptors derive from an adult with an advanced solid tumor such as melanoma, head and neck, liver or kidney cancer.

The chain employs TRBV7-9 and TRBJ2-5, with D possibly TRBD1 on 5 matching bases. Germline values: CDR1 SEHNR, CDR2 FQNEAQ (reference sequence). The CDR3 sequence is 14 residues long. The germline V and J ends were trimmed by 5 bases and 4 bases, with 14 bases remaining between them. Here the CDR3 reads CASSPDSPRETQYF. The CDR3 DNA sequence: TGTGCCAGCAGCCCCGACAGTCCCAGAGAGACCCAGTACTTC. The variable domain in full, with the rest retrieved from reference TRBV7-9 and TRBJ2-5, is DTGVSQNPRHKITKRGQNVTFRCDPISEHNRLYWYRQTLGQGPEFLTYFQNEAQLEKSRLLSDRFSAERPKGSFSTLEIQRTEQGDSAMYLCASSPDSPRETQYFGPGTRLLVL.

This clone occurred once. The CDR3 loop reads CASSVHGQDYGYTF. DNA of the CDR3: TGTGCCAGCAGTGTTCATGGACAAGACTATGGCTACACCTTC. V usage is TRBV25-1 and J usage is TRBJ1-2; D might be TRBD1 (5 bases). Looked up from germline, CDR1 is MGHDK and CDR2 is SYGVNS. The CDR3 consists of 14 residues. V was trimmed by 4 bases and J by 3 bases, leaving 12 bases between them.

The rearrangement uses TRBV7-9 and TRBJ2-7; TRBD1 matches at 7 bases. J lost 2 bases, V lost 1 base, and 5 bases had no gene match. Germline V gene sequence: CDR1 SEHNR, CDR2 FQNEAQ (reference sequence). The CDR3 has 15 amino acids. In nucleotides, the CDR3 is TGTGCCAGCAGCTTAGTTCTCGGACAGGCCTACGAGCAGTACTTC. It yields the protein CASSLVLGQAYEQYF.

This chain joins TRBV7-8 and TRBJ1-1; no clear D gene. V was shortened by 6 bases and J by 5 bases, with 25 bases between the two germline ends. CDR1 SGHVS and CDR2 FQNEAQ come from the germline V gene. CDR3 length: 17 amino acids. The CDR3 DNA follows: TGTGCCAGCAGGCCCACACGGTGGAATGAGGGTAAGACTGAAGCTTTCTTT. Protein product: CASRPTRWNEGKTEAFF.

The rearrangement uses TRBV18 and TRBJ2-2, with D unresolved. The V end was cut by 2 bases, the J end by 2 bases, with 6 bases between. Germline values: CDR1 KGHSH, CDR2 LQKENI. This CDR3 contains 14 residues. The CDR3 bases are TGTGCCAGCTCACCAGGGGAAAACACCGGGGAGCTGTTTTTT. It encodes CASSPGENTGELFF.

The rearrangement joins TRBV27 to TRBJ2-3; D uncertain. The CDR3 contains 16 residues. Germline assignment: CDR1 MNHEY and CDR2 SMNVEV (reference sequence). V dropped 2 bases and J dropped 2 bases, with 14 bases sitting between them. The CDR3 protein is CASSLMAIPTTDTQYF. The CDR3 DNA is TGTGCCAGCAGTTTAATGGCTATCCCCACCACAGATACGCAGTATTTT.

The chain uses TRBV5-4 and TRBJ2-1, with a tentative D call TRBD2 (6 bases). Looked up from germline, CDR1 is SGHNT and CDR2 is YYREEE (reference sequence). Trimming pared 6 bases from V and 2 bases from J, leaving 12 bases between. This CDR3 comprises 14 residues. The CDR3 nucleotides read TGTGCCAGCACCTTAGGGACTCCCTACAATGAGCAGTTCTTC. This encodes CASTLGTPYNEQFF.

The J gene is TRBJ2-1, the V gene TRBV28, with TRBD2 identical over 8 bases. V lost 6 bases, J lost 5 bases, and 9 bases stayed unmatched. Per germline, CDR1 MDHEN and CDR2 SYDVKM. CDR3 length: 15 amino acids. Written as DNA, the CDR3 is TGTGCCAGCAGCCCTCTGCGGGGGGCCGACAATGAGCAGTTCTTC. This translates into CASSPLRGADNEQFF.

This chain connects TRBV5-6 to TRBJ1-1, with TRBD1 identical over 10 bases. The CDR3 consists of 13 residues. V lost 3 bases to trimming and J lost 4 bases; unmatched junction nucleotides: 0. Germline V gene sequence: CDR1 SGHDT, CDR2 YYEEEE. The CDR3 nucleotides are TGTGCCAGCAGCTGGACAGGGGGCACTGAAGCTTTCTTT. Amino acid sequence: CASSWTGGTEAFF.

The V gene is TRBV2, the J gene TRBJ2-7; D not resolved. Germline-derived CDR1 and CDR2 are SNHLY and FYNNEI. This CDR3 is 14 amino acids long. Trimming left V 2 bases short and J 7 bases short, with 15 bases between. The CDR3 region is CASSESGQNSEQYF. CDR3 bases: TGTGCCAGCAGTGAATCCGGGCAGAACTCTGAGCAGTACTTC.

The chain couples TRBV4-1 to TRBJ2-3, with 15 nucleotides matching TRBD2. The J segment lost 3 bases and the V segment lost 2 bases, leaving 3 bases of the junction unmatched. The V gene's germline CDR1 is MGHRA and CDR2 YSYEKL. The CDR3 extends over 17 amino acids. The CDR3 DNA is TGCGCCAGCAGCCAATTAGGACTAGCGGGAGGGACAGATACGCAGTATTTT. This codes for CASSQLGLAGGTDTQYF.

The CDR3: CASRRTGGEKLFF. The CDR3 nucleotides are TGTGCCAGCAGACGGACAGGGGGGGAAAAACTGTTTTTT. V gene TRBV6-5 combines with J gene TRBJ1-4, with TRBD1 identical over 10 bases. The CDR3 has 13 amino acids. Germline V gene lookup returns CDR1 MNHEY and CDR2 SVGAGI. The ends lost 6 bases at V and 8 bases at J; junction bases unmatched: 3.

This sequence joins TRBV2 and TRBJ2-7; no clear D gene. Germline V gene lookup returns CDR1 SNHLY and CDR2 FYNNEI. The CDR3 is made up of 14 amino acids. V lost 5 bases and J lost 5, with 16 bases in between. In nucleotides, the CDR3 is TGTGCCAGCAGTCTTTCATTTCAGTACGACGAGCAGTACTTC. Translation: CASSLSFQYDEQYF.

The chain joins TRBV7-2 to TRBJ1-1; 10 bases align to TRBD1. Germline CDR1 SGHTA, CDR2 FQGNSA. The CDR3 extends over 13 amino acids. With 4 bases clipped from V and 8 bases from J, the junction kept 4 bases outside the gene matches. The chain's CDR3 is CASSYDRGQEAFF. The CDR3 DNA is TGTGCCAGCAGCTACGACAGGGGGCAGGAAGCTTTCTTT. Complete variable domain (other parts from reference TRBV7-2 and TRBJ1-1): GAGVSQSPSNKVTEKGKDVELRCDPISGHTALYWYRQSLGQGLEFLIYFQGNSAPDKSGLPSDRFSAERTGGSVSTLTIQRTQQEDSAVYLCASSYDRGQEAFFGQGTRLTVV.

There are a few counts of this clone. The CDR3: CASSDDGTPTGELFF. CDR3 sequence (DNA): TGCGCCAGCAGTGACGACGGGACACCCACCGGGGAGCTGTTTTTT. The chain couples TRBV10-1 to TRBJ2-2; D possibly corresponds to TRBD1 (6 bases). The V end lost 3 bases, the J end lost 4 bases, and 12 bases lay between the germline ends. The CDR3 loop spans 15 amino acids. Germline CDR1 is WNHNN and CDR2 is SYGVQD (reference sequence).

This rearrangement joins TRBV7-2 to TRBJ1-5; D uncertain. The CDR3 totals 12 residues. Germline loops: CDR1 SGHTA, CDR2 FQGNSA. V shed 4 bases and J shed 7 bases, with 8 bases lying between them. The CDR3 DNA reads TGTGCCAGCAGCTCCCTCGGCCAGCCCCAGCATTTT. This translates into CASSSLGQPQHF.

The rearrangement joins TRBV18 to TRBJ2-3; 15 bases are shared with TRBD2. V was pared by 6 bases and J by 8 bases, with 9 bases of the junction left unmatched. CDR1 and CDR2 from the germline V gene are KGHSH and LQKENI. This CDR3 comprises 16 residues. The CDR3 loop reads CASSPGTSGGPGTQYF. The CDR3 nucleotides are TGTGCCAGCTCCCCCGGGACTAGCGGGGGGCCGGGTACGCAGTATTTT.

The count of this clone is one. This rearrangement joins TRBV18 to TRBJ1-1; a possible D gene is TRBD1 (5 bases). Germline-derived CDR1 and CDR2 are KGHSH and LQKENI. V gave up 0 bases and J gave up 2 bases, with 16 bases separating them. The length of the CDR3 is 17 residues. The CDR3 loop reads CASSPPSGTGKNTEAFF. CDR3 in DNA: TGTGCCAGCTCACCACCGTCCGGGACGGGGAAAAACACTGAAGCTTTCTTT.

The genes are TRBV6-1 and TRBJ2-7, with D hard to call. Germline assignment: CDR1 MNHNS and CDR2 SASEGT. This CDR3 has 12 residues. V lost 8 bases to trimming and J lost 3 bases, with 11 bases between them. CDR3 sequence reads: CASRTEIYEQYF. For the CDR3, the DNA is TGTGCCAGCCGGACGGAGATCTACGAGCAGTACTTC.

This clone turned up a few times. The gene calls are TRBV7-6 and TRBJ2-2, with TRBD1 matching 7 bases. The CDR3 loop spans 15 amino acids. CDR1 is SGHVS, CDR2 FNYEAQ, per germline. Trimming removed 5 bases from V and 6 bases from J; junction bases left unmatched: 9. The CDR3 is CASSTGQSRAGELFF. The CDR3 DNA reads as TGTGCCAGCAGCACGGGACAGTCGAGGGCCGGGGAGCTGTTTTTT.